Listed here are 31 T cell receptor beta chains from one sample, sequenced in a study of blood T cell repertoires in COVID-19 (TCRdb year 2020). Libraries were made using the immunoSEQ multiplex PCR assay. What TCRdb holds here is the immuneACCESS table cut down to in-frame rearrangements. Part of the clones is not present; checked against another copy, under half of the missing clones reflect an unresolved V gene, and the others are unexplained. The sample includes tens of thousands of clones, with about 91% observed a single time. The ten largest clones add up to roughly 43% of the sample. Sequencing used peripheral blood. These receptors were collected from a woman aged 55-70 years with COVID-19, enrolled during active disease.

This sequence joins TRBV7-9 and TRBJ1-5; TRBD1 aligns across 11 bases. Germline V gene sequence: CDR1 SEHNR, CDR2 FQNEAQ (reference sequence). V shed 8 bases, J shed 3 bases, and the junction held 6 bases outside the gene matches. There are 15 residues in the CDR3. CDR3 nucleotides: TGTGCCAGCGGATCGGGACAGGGGGTCAATCAGCCCCAGCATTTT. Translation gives CASGSGQGVNQPQHF.

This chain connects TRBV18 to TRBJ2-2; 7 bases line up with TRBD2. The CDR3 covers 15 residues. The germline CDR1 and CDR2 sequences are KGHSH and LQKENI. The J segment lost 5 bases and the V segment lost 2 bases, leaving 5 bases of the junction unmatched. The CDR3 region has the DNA TGTGCCAGCTCACCAACAGGAGCGGGGACCGGGGAGCTGTTTTTT. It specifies CASSPTGAGTGELFF.

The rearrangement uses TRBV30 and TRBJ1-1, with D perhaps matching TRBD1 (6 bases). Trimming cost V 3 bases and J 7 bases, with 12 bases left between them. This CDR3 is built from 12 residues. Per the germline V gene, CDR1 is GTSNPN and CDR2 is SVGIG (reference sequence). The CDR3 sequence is CAWRKGHHEAFF. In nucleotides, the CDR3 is TGTGCCTGGAGGAAGGGACACCATGAAGCTTTCTTT.

The CDR3 bases are TGCGCCAGCAGCCAAACCTCAGGCTCTGGAAACACCATATATTTT. Translating it yields CASSQTSGSGNTIYF. The chain couples TRBV5-1 to TRBJ1-3, with D uncertain. The CDR3 is 15 residues long. V was pared by 4 bases and J by 0 bases, with 11 bases between. CDR1 and CDR2 from the germline V gene are SGHRS and YFSETQ.

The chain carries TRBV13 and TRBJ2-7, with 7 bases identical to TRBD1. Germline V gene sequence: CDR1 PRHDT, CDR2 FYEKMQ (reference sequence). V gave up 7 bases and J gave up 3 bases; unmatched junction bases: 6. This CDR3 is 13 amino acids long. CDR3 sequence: CASTGQGVYEQYF. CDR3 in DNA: TGTGCCAGCACGGGGCAGGGGGTCTACGAGCAGTACTTC.

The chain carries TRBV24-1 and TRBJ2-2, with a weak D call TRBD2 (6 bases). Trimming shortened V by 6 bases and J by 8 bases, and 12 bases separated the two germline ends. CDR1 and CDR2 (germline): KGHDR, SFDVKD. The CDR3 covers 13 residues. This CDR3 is CATSLGGYGELFF. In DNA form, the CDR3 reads TGTGCCACCAGTCTGGGGGGTTATGGGGAGCTGTTTTTT.

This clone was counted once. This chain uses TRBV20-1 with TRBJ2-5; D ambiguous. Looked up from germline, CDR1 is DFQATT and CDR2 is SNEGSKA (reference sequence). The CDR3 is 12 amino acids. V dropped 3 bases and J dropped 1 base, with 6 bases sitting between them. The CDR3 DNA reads TGCAGTGCTAGTAGCATCCAAGAGACCCAGTACTTC. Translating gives CSASSIQETQYF.

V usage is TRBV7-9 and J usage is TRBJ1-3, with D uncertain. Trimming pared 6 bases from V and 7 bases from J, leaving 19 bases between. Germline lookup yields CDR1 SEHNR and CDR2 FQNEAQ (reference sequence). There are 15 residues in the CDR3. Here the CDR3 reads CASSQVSTPGNTIYF. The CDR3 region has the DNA TGTGCCAGCAGTCAAGTGTCCACCCCGGGGAACACCATATATTTT.

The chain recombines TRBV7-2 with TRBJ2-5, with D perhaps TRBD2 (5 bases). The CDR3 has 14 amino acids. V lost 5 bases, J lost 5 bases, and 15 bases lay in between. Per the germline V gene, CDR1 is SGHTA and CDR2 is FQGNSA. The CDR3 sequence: CASSQRTHGETQYF. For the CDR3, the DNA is TGTGCCAGCAGCCAGCGGACCCACGGCGAGACCCAGTACTTC.

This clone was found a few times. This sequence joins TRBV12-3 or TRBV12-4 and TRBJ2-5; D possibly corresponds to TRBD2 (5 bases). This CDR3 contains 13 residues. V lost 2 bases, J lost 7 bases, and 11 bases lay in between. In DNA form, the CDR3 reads TGTGCCAGCAGTTTATACGGGGATGTGACCCAGTACTTC. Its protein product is CASSLYGDVTQYF.

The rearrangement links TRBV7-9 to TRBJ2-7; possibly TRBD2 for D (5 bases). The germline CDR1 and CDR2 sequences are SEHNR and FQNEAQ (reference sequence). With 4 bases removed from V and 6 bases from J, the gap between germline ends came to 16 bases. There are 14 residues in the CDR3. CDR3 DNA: TGTGCCAGCAGCTCCGAAAATGCAGCGGTCGAGCAGTACTTC. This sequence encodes CASSSENAAVEQYF.

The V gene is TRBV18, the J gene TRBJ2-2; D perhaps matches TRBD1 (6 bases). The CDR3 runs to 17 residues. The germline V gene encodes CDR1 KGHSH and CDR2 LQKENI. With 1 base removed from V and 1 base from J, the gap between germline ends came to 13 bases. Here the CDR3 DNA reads TGTGCCAGCTCACCACGCAGGGGTTGGTGGAACACCGGGGAGCTGTTTTTT. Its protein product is CASSPRRGWWNTGELFF. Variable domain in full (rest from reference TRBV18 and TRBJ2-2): NAGVMQNPRHLVRRRGQEARLRCSPMKGHSHVYWYRQLPEEGLKFMVYLQKENIIDESGMPKERFSAEFPKEGPSILRIQQVVRGDSAAYFCASSPRRGWWNTGELFFGEGSRLTVL.

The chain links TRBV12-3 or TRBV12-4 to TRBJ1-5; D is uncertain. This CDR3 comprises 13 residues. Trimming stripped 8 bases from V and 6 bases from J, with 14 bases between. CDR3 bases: TGTGCCAGCTCTAAGGGAGGTGGTCAGCCCCAGCATTTT. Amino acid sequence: CASSKGGGQPQHF.

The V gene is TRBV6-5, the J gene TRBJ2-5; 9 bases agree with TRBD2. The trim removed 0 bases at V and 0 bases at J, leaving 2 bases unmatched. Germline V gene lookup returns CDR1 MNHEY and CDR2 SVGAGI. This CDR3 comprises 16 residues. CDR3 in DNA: TGTGCCAGCAGTTACTCGAGCGGGGGGTACCAAGAGACCCAGTACTTC. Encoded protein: CASSYSSGGYQETQYF.

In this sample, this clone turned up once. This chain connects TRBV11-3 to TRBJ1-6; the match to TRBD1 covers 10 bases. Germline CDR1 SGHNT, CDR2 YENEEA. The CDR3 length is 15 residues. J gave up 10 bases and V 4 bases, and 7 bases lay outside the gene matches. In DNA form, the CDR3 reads TGTGCCAGCAGCTCACGACAGGGGGCCTACTCACCCCTCCACTTT. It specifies CASSSRQGAYSPLHF.

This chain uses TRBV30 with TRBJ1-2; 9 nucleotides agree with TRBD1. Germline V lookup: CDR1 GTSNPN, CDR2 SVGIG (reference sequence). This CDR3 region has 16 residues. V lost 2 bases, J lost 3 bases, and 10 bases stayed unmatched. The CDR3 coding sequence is TGTGCCTGGAGTCCTCGGACAGGGGAGGTGGACTATGGCTACACCTTC. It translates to CAWSPRTGEVDYGYTF.

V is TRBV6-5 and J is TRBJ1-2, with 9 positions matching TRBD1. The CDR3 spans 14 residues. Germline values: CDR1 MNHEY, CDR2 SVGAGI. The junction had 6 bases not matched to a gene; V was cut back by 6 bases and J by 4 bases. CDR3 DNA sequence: TGTGCCAGCAGATTAGGACAGGGGAGCTATGGCTACACCTTC. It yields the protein CASRLGQGSYGYTF.

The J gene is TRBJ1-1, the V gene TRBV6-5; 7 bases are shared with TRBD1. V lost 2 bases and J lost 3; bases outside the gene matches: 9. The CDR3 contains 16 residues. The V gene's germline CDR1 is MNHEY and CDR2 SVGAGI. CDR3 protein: CASSYRQGYSDTEAFF. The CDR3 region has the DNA TGTGCCAGCAGTTACAGACAGGGATACTCCGACACTGAAGCTTTCTTT.

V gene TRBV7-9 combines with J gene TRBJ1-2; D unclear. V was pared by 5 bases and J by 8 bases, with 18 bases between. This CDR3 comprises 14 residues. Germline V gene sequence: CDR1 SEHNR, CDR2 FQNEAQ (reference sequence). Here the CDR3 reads CASSPRGREGGYTF. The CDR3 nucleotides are TGTGCCAGCAGCCCGAGAGGGAGGGAAGGAGGCTACACCTTC.

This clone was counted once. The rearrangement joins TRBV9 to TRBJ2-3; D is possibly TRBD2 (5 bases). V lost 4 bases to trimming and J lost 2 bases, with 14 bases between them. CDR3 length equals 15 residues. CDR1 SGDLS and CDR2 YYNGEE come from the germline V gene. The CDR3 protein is CASSPREGHTDTQYF. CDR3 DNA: TGTGCCAGCAGCCCAAGAGAGGGCCACACAGATACGCAGTATTTT.

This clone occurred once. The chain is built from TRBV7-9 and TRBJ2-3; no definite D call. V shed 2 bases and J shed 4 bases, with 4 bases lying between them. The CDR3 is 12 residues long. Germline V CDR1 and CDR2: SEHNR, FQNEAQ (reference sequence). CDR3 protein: CASSLLSDTQYF. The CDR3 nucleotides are TGTGCCAGCAGCTTACTGTCAGATACGCAGTATTTT.

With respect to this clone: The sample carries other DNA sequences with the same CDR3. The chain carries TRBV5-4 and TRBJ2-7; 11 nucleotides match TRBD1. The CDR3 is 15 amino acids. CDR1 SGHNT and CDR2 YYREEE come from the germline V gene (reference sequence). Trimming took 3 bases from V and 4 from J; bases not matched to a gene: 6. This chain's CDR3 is CASSSPGQGVYEQYF. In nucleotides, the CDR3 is TGTGCCAGCAGCTCTCCGGGACAGGGGGTGTACGAGCAGTACTTC.

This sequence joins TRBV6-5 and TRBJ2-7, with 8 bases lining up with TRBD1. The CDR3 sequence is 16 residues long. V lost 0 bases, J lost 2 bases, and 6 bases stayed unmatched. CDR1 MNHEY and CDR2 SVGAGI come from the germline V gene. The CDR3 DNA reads TGTGCCAGCAGTTACTCGACGTCAGGGGGCACCTACGAGCAGTACTTC. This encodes CASSYSTSGGTYEQYF.

The CDR3 spells CASSQGETYEQYF. The CDR3 DNA follows: TGTGCCAGCAGCCAGGGGGAAACCTACGAGCAGTACTTC. This rearrangement joins TRBV2 to TRBJ2-7; TRBD1 agrees at 7 bases. The CDR3 is made up of 13 amino acids. After removal of 6 bases from V and 2 bases from J, the junction contained 4 bases not matched to a gene. CDR1 and CDR2 (germline): SNHLY, FYNNEI.

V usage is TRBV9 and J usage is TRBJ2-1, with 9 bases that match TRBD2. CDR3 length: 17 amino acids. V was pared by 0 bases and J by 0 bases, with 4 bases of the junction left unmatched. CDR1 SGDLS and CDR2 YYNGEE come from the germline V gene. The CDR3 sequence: CASSVALAGSSYNEQFF. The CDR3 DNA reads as TGTGCCAGCAGCGTAGCCCTAGCGGGGTCCTCCTACAATGAGCAGTTCTTC.

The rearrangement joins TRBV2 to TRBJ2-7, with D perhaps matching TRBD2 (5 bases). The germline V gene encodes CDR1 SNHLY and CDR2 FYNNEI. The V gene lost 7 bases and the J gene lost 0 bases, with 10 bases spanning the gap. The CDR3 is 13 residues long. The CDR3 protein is CASNTGNSYEQYF. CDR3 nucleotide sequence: TGTGCCAGCAATACGGGAAACTCCTACGAGCAGTACTTC.

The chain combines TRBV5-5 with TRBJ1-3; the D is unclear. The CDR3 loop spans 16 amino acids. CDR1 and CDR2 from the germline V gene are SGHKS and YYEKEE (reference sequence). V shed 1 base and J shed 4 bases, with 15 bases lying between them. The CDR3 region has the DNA TGTGCCAGCAGCTTGCCCTCTGCGGGGTGGGGAAACACCATATATTTT. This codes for CASSLPSAGWGNTIYF. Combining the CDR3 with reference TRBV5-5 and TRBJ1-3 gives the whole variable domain DAGVTQSPTHLIKTRGQQVTLRCSPISGHKSVSWYQQVLGQGPQFIFQYYEKEERGRGNFPDRFSARQFPNYSSELNVNALLLGDSALYLCASSLPSAGWGNTIYFGEGSWLTVV.

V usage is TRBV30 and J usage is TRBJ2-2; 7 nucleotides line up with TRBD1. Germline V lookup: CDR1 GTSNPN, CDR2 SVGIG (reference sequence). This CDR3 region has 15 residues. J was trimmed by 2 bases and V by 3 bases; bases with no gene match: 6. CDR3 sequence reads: CAWRTGQVNTGELFF. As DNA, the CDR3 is TGTGCCTGGAGGACCGGACAGGTCAACACCGGGGAGCTGTTTTTT.

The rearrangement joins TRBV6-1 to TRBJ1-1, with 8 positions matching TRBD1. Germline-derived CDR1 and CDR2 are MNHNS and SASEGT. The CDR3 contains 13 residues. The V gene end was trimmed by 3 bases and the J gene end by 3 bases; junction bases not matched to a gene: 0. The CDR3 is CASSETGDTEAFF. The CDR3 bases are TGTGCCAGCAGTGAGACAGGGGACACTGAAGCTTTCTTT.

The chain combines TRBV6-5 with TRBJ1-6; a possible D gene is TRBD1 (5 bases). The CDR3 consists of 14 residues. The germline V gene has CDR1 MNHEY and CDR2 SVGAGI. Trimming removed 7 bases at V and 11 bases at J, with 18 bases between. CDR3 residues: CASNPTSEGAPLHF. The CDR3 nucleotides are TGTGCCAGCAATCCCACATCGGAAGGGGCACCCCTCCACTTT.

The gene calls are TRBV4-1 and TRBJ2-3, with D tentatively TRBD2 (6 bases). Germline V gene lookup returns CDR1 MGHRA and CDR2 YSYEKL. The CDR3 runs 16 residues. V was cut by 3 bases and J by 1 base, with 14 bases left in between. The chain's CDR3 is CASSQVLAPGTDTQYF. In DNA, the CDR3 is TGCGCCAGCAGCCAGGTACTAGCTCCTGGCACAGATACGCAGTATTTT.